This T cell receptor beta chain was identified during a study of cytomegalovirus exposure and HLA in healthy donors. With 60 Vbeta and 13 Jbeta primers, the PCR was carried out. Sequencing was performed with immunoSEQ multiplex PCR; in TCRdb, only in-frame clones are kept and a portion is missing. The data hold 100,000 or so clones, with around 75% observed a single time. V shed 6 bases and J 5 bases; nucleotides not matched to a gene: 10. The CDR3 has 14 amino acids. Germline V gene data show CDR1 as SQVTM and CDR2 as ANQGSEA. This sequence originates from a woman between 18 and 29 years old in good health and CMV-seropositive. The chain links TRBV29-1 to TRBJ2-7; TRBD1 agrees at 10 bases. The sample taken for sequencing was PBMCs. The CDR3 DNA follows: TGCAGCGTCCGGGGGACAGGGGTTACCCACGAGCAGTACTTC. This encodes CSVRGTGVTHEQYF.